The 3 T cell receptor beta chains in this list originate from one sample, sequenced in a study of T cell changes during pregnancy in multiple sclerosis. Using immunoSEQ multiplex PCR, the repertoire was profiled, and TCRdb retains in-frame clones only, with some absent. The sample records roughly 67,000 clones, 80% to 95% being singletons. The source material was peripheral blood, sampled in the second trimester of pregnancy. These receptors came from a female donor with multiple sclerosis, enrolled in a pregnancy study.

This clone was seen a handful of times. The gene calls are TRBV2 and TRBJ2-7, with 7 bases identical to TRBD2. J lost 7 bases, V lost 5 bases, and 11 bases had no gene match. Germline CDR1 SNHLY, CDR2 FYNNEI. This CDR3 is built from 14 residues. The CDR3 coding sequence is TGTGCCAGCAGTCCCCGGGGGGTCGGTGCGGAGCAGTACTTC. Encoded protein: CASSPRGVGAEQYF.

The chain combines TRBV5-4 with TRBJ1-1; D call uncertain. V dropped 7 bases and J dropped 3 bases, with 13 bases sitting between them. From germline, CDR1 is SGHNT and CDR2 YYREEE (reference sequence). This CDR3 spans 13 amino acids. The CDR3 nucleotides are TGTGCCAGCCGGACTTCGTGGGACACTGAAGCTTTCTTT. Its translation: CASRTSWDTEAFF.

The rearrangement links TRBV5-8 to TRBJ2-1, with a tentative D call TRBD2 (6 bases). The germline V and J ends were trimmed by 0 bases and 2 bases, with 12 bases remaining between them. CDR3 length: 16 amino acids. From germline, CDR1 is SGHTS and CDR2 YDEGEE. For the CDR3, the DNA is TGTGCCAGCAGCTTGGTGGCGGGGCGAACCTACAATGAGCAGTTCTTC. Amino acids: CASSLVAGRTYNEQFF.